The entry below gives a single T cell receptor beta chain sequence along with its context. This sample is drawn from a study of blood T cell repertoires in COVID-19. On the study more broadly: COVID-19 samples, acute and convalescent, were from the United States, Italy and Spain. Nucleic acid was either cDNA or gDNA, and it came from T cells, B-cell-depleted T cells, or PBMCs.

In the authors' methods: Estimates of nucleated cell counts were drawn from the amplification of reference gene primers. Produced via immunoSEQ multiplex PCR; TCRdb's table is partial and in-frame only. V, J and clone size reflect that table, while D and trimming were determined from the DNA. The table lists around 250,000 clones, about 90% of them singletons. Cohorts were determined from participant-reported clinical history. Sequenced input: PBMCs or T cells enriched from blood (not recorded which). This clonotype originated in a woman aged 40-49 years who had been exposed to COVID-19.

The DNA for the CDR3 is TGTGCCAGTAATTTGGCGGGGACCACAGATACGCAGTATTTT. Translating it yields CASNLAGTTDTQYF. The chain carries TRBV19 and TRBJ2-3, with a possible D match to TRBD2 (6 bases). The V gene lost 7 bases and the J gene lost 2 bases, with 13 bases spanning the gap. The CDR3 extends over 14 amino acids. Germline values: CDR1 LNHDA, CDR2 SQIVND (reference sequence).